The table lists the clone carrying this TCR beta chain with many counts. Time point denoted: newly diagnosed GD, antithyroid drugs for less than 3 months. RNA extracted from PBMCs served as the sequencing template. HTBI primers from iRepertoire and Arm-PCR of CDR3 regions yielded the TCR beta libraries. Per the authors' pipeline: The study identified roughly 59 TRBV and some 15 TRBJ segments across samples. One entry per CDR3 protein results from TCRdb running MiXCR on the multiplex PCR reads. It is TCRdb's table, rather than the study itself, that gives the V and J calls and clone size. The table lists 500,000 or so distinct CDR3 sequences, 15% to 20% of them singletons. The sample comes from a study of regulatory T cells in long-lasting Graves disease. J lost 8 bases, V lost 1 base, and 8 bases had no gene match. The CDR3 has 14 residues. In germline, CDR1 is SGHRS, CDR2 YFSETQ. The same specimen was also included in a second study, on T cells in Graves' hyperthyroidism and ophthalmopathy. From that second work: Prediction of ophthalmopathy progression came a median 6.5 months pre-onset.

The chain joins TRBV5-1 to TRBJ1-1, with 7 bases matching TRBD1. The specimen was peripheral blood mononuclear cells (PBMCs), collected at new diagnosis, from a patient treated with antithyroid drugs. This receptor was obtained from a man aged 35 to 55 with Graves disease. CDR3 in amino acids: CASSLTTQGVEAFF. The CDR3 bases are TGCGCCAGCAGCTTGACCACCCAGGGGGTGGAAGCTTTCTTT.